The clone carrying this T cell receptor (beta chain) turned up a few times. Antigen specificity is unknown. This table comes from immunoSEQ multiplex PCR, and its TCRdb copy is limited to in-frame clones, with some not included. This sample has 220,000 or so clones; roughly 83% occur once, and the top ten carry around 15%. The CDR3 covers 15 residues. Trimming cost V 6 bases and J 5 bases, with 19 bases left between them. Germline lookup yields CDR1 LNHDA and CDR2 SQIVND (reference sequence). The entry originates in a study of cytomegalovirus exposure and HLA in healthy donors. Notes on the study in general: Altogether, about 160 TCR beta chains were recorded as cytomegalovirus-associated. The tendency of first-cohort TCR clusters to co-occur in the roughly 130 validation repertoires was the finding of a later analysis. The classifier was said to identify cytomegalovirus status with high specificity and sensitivity. For most TCR sequences rarity was the rule, although some public TCRs occurred in many donors.

The V and J genes are TRBV19 and TRBJ1-2; possibly TRBD1 for D (5 bases). The sample taken for sequencing was PBMCs. The origin of this receptor is a woman aged 25 to 39 in good health and CMV-seropositive. CDR3 sequence (DNA): TGTGCCAGTAGGGGGGACGCCCTCCTGGGGTATGGCTACACCTTC. This sequence encodes CASRGDALLGYGYTF. The entire variable domain, with the rest obtained from reference TRBV19 and TRBJ1-2, is as follows: DGGITQSPKYLFRKEGQNVTLSCEQNLNHDAMYWYRQDPGQGLRLIYYSQIVNDFQKGDIAEGYSVSREKKESFPLTVTSAQKNPTAFYLCASRGDALLGYGYTFGSGTRLTVV.